This T cell receptor beta chain originates from a study of memory CD4+ T cells and cytomegalovirus serostatus. Study-level background: Donors were healthy Belgian adults, several CMV seropositive and 24 seronegative.

To note about this clone: Its antigen is currently unknown.

The sort gate was single viable CD3+CD4+CD8-CD45RO+ cells for memory CD4+ T cells. The table came from immunoSEQ multiplex PCR; TCRdb's copy has only in-frame clones and leaves some out. The sample consists of 48,000 or so clones, over 75% of them appearing once. Broader study findings: The CMV-associated TCR signature appears largely within the CD4+ memory repertoire.

The sequenced material came from memory CD4+ T cells from blood. This sequence was found in an adult in good health and CMV-seronegative.

The CDR3 region is CASSQGTGVEYGYTF. The CDR3 coding sequence is TGTGCCAGCAGCCAAGGGACAGGGGTAGAGTATGGCTACACCTTC. The J gene is TRBJ1-2, the V gene TRBV5-4; 10 bases line up with TRBD1. This CDR3 region has 15 residues. Germline V gene sequence: CDR1 SGHNT, CDR2 YYREEE (reference sequence). Trimming cost V 4 bases and J 5 bases; bases outside gene matches: 8.